This T cell receptor (beta chain) was observed in a study of T cell responses to AZD1222 COVID-19 vaccine. Concerning this clone: Antigen specificity is unknown.

Trimming removed 7 bases at V and 6 bases at J, with 12 bases between. Germline CDR1 is MNHEY and CDR2 is SVGAGI. This CDR3 comprises 13 residues. Clones were read by immunoSEQ multiplex PCR, and TCRdb kept only the in-frame ones, dropping some. This repertoire shows more than 110,000 clones, 90% to 95% found once; its top ten account for more than 3.5%. Regarding the study as a whole: Most donors were white British and more were female, and clonal diversity was possibly underestimated. Dominant at 160-218 and 743-854, vaccine-associated CD4 TCRs also spanned spike.

This sample comprised peripheral blood, obtained on day 0 of AZD1222 vaccination. The clonotype originates from an adult in good health. V gene TRBV6-5 combines with J gene TRBJ2-2, with no clear D. CDR3: CASKRAMAGELFF. DNA for the CDR3: TGTGCCAGCAAACGGGCTATGGCCGGGGAGCTGTTTTTT.